Sequencing of this T cell receptor beta chain was carried out in a study of blood T cell repertoires in COVID-19. Looking at the study overall: T cells, B-cell-depleted T cells, or PBMCs provided the cDNA or gDNA that served as material.

Generated by immunoSEQ multiplex PCR, the TCRdb table keeps only in-frame clones and is missing some. The table includes 25,000 to 30,000 clones, roughly 90% detected once. The sequencing input was peripheral blood. The receptor's source is a human donor in a cohort sampled during active COVID-19.

In nucleotides, the CDR3 is TGTGCCAGCTATGTGAGTTCGAACACCGGGGAGCTGTTTTTT. Its protein is CASYVSSNTGELFF. V and J are TRBV28 and TRBJ2-2, with unresolved D. The CDR3 contains 14 residues. Germline CDR1 and CDR2: MDHEN and SYDVKM. V was pared by 8 bases and J by 0 bases, with 10 bases between.